One sample yielded the 10 T cell receptor beta chains listed below, sequenced in a study of beta chain features in type 1 diabetes. Which antigens these TCRs recognize remains unknown. Expressed TCRB transcripts were sequenced after all isolated RNA was converted to cDNA. Sequencing was performed with immunoSEQ multiplex PCR; in TCRdb, only in-frame clones are kept and a portion is missing. Of about 260,000 clones in the sample, roughly 20% were seen once. Study-wide results and limits: TCRB CDR3s were moderately but significantly shorter in Type 1 diabetes patients in all four CD4+ subsets.

The sequenced material came from naive CD4+ T cells from blood. The receptors derive from a woman aged 40 to 55 with type 1 diabetes.

The chain recombines TRBV4-1 with TRBJ2-1; 8 nucleotides agree with TRBD2. CDR1 MGHRA and CDR2 YSYEKL come from the germline V gene. The CDR3 consists of 15 residues. V dropped 0 bases and J dropped 9; count of bases not matched to a gene: 7. This CDR3 is CASSQDRTSRSEQFF. CDR3 bases: TGCGCCAGCAGCCAAGACAGGACTAGCCGATCTGAGCAGTTCTTC.

A few counts support this clone. The chain employs TRBV9 and TRBJ2-7; TRBD2 matches 10 bases. The ends lost 1 base at V and 5 bases at J; junction bases unmatched: 3. CDR3 size: 14 residues. CDR1 and CDR2 (germline): SGDLS, YYNGEE. The CDR3 is CASSVSGTSDEQYF. CDR3 DNA: TGTGCCAGCAGCGTAAGTGGGACTAGCGACGAGCAGTACTTC.

This clone was seen once. The chain carries TRBV29-1 and TRBJ2-3, with 9 bases that match TRBD1. Germline CDR1 SQVTM, CDR2 ANQGSEA. Unmatched junction bases numbered 5, after V lost 2 bases and J lost 5 bases. This CDR3 is built from 14 residues. CDR3 protein: CSVEYRGRGDTQYF. CDR3 bases: TGCAGCGTTGAATACAGGGGGCGCGGAGATACGCAGTATTTT.

The J gene is TRBJ2-7, the V gene TRBV29-1, with unresolved D. V was pared by 1 base and J by 0 bases, with 13 bases between. The length of the CDR3 is 15 residues. Looked up from germline, CDR1 is SQVTM and CDR2 is ANQGSEA. The CDR3 here is CSVEAQAARSYEQYF. CDR3 in DNA: TGCAGCGTTGAAGCCCAAGCAGCGCGCTCCTACGAGCAGTACTTC.

V gene TRBV5-1 combines with J gene TRBJ2-5, with TRBD2 matching over 11 bases. CDR1 is SGHRS, CDR2 YFSETQ, per germline. This CDR3 is 17 amino acids long. Trimming at V came to 0 bases and at J to 0 bases, leaving 4 bases not matched to a gene. CDR3 loop: CASSLARLAGYQETQYF. The CDR3 DNA follows: TGCGCCAGCAGCTTGGCTCGACTAGCGGGGTACCAAGAGACCCAGTACTTC.

The V and J genes are TRBV6-1 and TRBJ1-2; D gene unclear. V was pared by 6 bases and J by 5 bases, with 13 bases between. From germline, CDR1 is MNHNS and CDR2 SASEGT. This CDR3 contains 13 residues. CDR3 loop: CASSLAPGYGYTF. Here the CDR3 DNA reads TGTGCCAGCAGCCTCGCCCCGGGATATGGCTACACCTTC.

This chain joins TRBV6-6 and TRBJ1-2; 7 bases align to TRBD1. This CDR3 comprises 13 residues. Germline trimming cut 8 bases from V and 4 bases from J; bases unmatched to any gene: 7. Germline CDR1 is MNHNY and CDR2 is SVGAGI (reference sequence). The CDR3 nucleotides are TGTGCCAGCGTATTGACAGGGAGCTATGGCTACACCTTC. Translation: CASVLTGSYGYTF.

The rearrangement links TRBV18 to TRBJ2-1; TRBD2 matches 8 bases. Germline CDR1 and CDR2: KGHSH and LQKENI. The CDR3 consists of 18 residues. V shed 1 base, J shed 0 bases, and the junction held 8 bases outside the gene matches. CDR3 sequence reads: CASSPRSGGSSSYNEQFF. The CDR3 bases are TGTGCCAGCTCACCACGAAGCGGGGGCTCGAGCTCCTACAATGAGCAGTTCTTC.

This clone was recorded a few times. The chain has TRBV6-9 and TRBJ1-2; TRBD1 is a possible D gene (6 bases). Deletions cut 7 bases from V and 8 bases from J, with 17 bases between. This CDR3 region has 13 residues. CDR1 and CDR2 from the germline V gene are MNHGY and SVAAGI. The CDR3 loop is CASTPWTVKGYTF. The CDR3 nucleotides read TGTGCCAGCACTCCCTGGACAGTAAAAGGCTACACCTTC.

This clone was observed a few times. The chain carries TRBV2 and TRBJ1-1; 8 bases line up with TRBD1. CDR1 is SNHLY, CDR2 FYNNEI, per germline. V lost 8 bases and J lost 5; bases outside the gene matches: 7. There are 13 residues in the CDR3. The CDR3, as DNA: TGTGCCAGCGGGGGACAGGAGGGGACTGAAGCTTTCTTT. This gives the protein CASGGQEGTEAFF. Using reference TRBV2 and TRBJ1-1 for the parts outside the CDR3, the full variable domain is EPEVTQTPSHQVTQMGQEVILRCVPISNHLYFYWYRQILGQKVEFLVSFYNNEISEKSEIFDDQFSVERPDGSNFTLKIRSTKLEDSAMYFCASGGQEGTEAFFGQGTRLTVV.